The 5 T cell receptor beta chains below come from one sample, sequenced in a study of lymphopenia after photon versus proton radiotherapy. Generated by immunoSEQ multiplex PCR, the TCRdb table keeps only in-frame clones and is missing some. The sample has 60,000 or so clones; roughly 86% are singletons. Sequenced material: peripheral blood, taken from a patient treated with photon-based radiotherapy. These receptors all stem from a middle-aged man with gastric cancer.

This clone was counted a single time. The J gene is TRBJ2-7, the V gene TRBV6-5; D assignment may be TRBD1 or TRBD2 (5 bases each). Trimming cost V 5 bases and J 7 bases, with 18 bases left between them. This CDR3 contains 14 residues. CDR1 is MNHEY, CDR2 SVGAGI, per germline. The CDR3 DNA follows: TGTGCCAGCAGTGTGGGGGACGTCTTTTTTGAGCAGTACTTC. It translates to CASSVGDVFFEQYF.

This clone was observed once. The chain is built from TRBV19 and TRBJ1-5, with D uncertain. Germline V gives CDR1 LNHDA, CDR2 SQIVND (reference sequence). The CDR3 consists of 15 residues. V was pared by 5 bases and J by 4 bases, with 15 bases between. The chain's CDR3 is CASSEPGRFNQPQHF. The DNA for the CDR3 is TGTGCCAGTAGTGAGCCCGGGAGATTTAATCAGCCCCAGCATTTT.

The J gene is TRBJ2-1, the V gene TRBV7-3; 12 bases are a match to TRBD2. CDR3 size: 16 residues. Trimming removed 5 bases from V and 4 bases from J; junction bases left unmatched: 6. Looked up from germline, CDR1 is SGHTA and CDR2 is FQGTGA. Here the CDR3 DNA reads TGTGCCAGCAGCCCAGGGACTAGCGGGTTATACAATGAGCAGTTCTTC. Translation: CASSPGTSGLYNEQFF.

The gene calls are TRBV5-6 and TRBJ2-6, with D unclear. Germline V gene lookup returns CDR1 SGHDT and CDR2 YYEEEE. With 6 bases removed from V and 0 bases from J, the gap between germline ends came to 7 bases. The CDR3 spans 14 residues. For the CDR3, the DNA is TGTGCCAGCATCCGGAACTCTGGGGCCAACGTCCTGACTTTC. This codes for CASIRNSGANVLTF.

The J gene is TRBJ2-1, the V gene TRBV4-1, with TRBD2 matching over 10 bases. In germline, CDR1 is MGHRA, CDR2 YSYEKL. V was clipped by 1 base and J by 0 bases; unmatched bases: 6. The length of the CDR3 is 18 residues. Here the CDR3 DNA reads TGCGCCAGCAGCCAAGCCGGGACTAGCGTTGCCTCCTACAATGAGCAGTTCTTC. Residues: CASSQAGTSVASYNEQFF.